The 14 T cell receptor beta chains given below trace back to one sample, sequenced in a study of technical replicates of blood from several donors. Clones were read by immunoSEQ multiplex PCR, and TCRdb kept only the in-frame ones, dropping some. In the table there are about 72,000 clones, roughly 90% of which are singletons. The sample was T cells isolated from PBMCs. These receptors were obtained from a human donor in good health.

The chain recombines TRBV5-1 with TRBJ2-1; a possible D gene is TRBD2 (5 bases). V shed 2 bases and J shed 4 bases, with 13 bases lying between them. This CDR3 has 15 residues. Germline V gene data show CDR1 as SGHRS and CDR2 as YFSETQ. CDR3 bases: TGCGCCAGCAGCTTTTCGGCTAGCCAGTACAATGAGCAGTTCTTC. It specifies CASSFSASQYNEQFF.

This clone was seen just once. V usage is TRBV5-1 and J usage is TRBJ1-4; D is undetermined. Deletions cut 5 bases from V and 8 bases from J, with 10 bases between. The CDR3 is made up of 12 amino acids. The germline gives CDR1 SGHRS, CDR2 YFSETQ. This chain's CDR3 is CASRREDEKLFF. CDR3 in DNA: TGCGCCAGCAGACGGGAAGACGAAAAACTGTTTTTT.

V and J are TRBV4-1 and TRBJ1-1; D unclear. V lost 0 bases, J lost 7 bases, and 12 bases lay in between. This CDR3 is built from 14 residues. From germline, CDR1 is MGHRA and CDR2 YSYEKL. This CDR3 reads CASSQDFRNYEAFF. Written as DNA, the CDR3 is TGCGCCAGCAGCCAAGATTTCAGGAATTATGAAGCTTTCTTT.

The rearrangement links TRBV11-2 to TRBJ1-5; maybe TRBD1 (5 bases). There are 15 residues in the CDR3. Between the trimmed V and J ends, which lost 1 base and 1 base, there was a span of 8 bases. Germline CDR1 is SGHAT and CDR2 is FQNNGV. CDR3 in amino acids: CASSLGRGSNQPQHF. Written as DNA, the CDR3 is TGTGCCAGCAGCTTAGGGAGGGGAAGCAATCAGCCCCAGCATTTT.

V usage is TRBV7-2 and J usage is TRBJ2-1; TRBD1 matches at 12 bases. The CDR3 length is 16 residues. Germline CDR1 SGHTA, CDR2 FQGNSA. J lost 10 bases, V lost 1 base, and 8 bases had no gene match. The CDR3 region is CASSLEGQGAGGEQFF. The CDR3 DNA sequence: TGTGCCAGCAGCTTAGAGGGACAGGGGGCAGGAGGGGAGCAGTTCTTC.

This clone appeared a few times. J is TRBJ2-1 and V is TRBV4-1; no definite D call. The CDR3 covers 12 residues. Germline V gene sequence: CDR1 MGHRA, CDR2 YSYEKL. V was pared by 1 base and J by 5 bases, with 3 bases between. CDR3 DNA sequence: TGCGCCAGCAGCCAAGTAAACAATGAGCAGTTCTTC. Translation: CASSQVNNEQFF.

This rearrangement joins TRBV27 to TRBJ2-7; TRBD1 agrees at 9 bases. V dropped 4 bases and J dropped 5; count of bases not matched to a gene: 6. The CDR3 runs to 14 residues. From germline, CDR1 is MNHEY and CDR2 SMNVEV (reference sequence). DNA for the CDR3: TGTGCCAGCAGTTGGACAGGGGAAGCCAACGAGCAGTACTTC. Protein product: CASSWTGEANEQYF.

The chain combines TRBV14 with TRBJ2-7; D is possibly TRBD1 (5 bases). Between the trimmed V and J ends, which lost 1 base and 1 base, there was a span of 8 bases. CDR3 length: 14 residues. In germline, CDR1 is SGHDN, CDR2 FVKESK. CDR3 residues: CASSQVSGSYEQYF. The CDR3 nucleotides read TGTGCCAGCAGCCAAGTCTCAGGGTCCTACGAGCAGTACTTC.

This chain links TRBV28 with TRBJ1-4, with D possibly being TRBD1 (5 bases). Germline-derived CDR1 and CDR2 are MDHEN and SYDVKM. The V gene lost 3 bases and the J gene lost 2 bases, with 10 bases spanning the gap. The CDR3 totals 15 residues. The CDR3 bases are TGTGCCAGCAGTTTGGCTGGGGGGACTAATGAAAAACTGTTTTTT. Its translation: CASSLAGGTNEKLFF.

This sequence joins TRBV6-5 and TRBJ1-5; possibly TRBD1 for D (6 bases). CDR1 MNHEY and CDR2 SVGAGI come from the germline V gene. V was shortened by 6 bases and J by 7 bases, with 10 bases between the two germline ends. The CDR3 extends over 12 amino acids. The CDR3 reads CASSQGLQPQHF. The CDR3 DNA follows: TGTGCCAGCAGCCAGGGGCTCCAGCCCCAGCATTTT.

J is TRBJ2-7 and V is TRBV19; 7 bases line up with TRBD1. The ends lost 6 bases at V and 0 bases at J; junction bases unmatched: 5. Germline CDR1 reads LNHDA; CDR2 reads SQIVND (reference sequence). This CDR3 comprises 14 residues. This chain's CDR3 is CASRPTGNSYEQYF. CDR3 in DNA: TGTGCCAGTAGACCGACAGGGAACTCCTACGAGCAGTACTTC.

This clone was recorded once. V usage is TRBV30 and J usage is TRBJ2-3, with 7 bases that match TRBD2. After removal of 1 base from V and 2 bases from J, the junction contained 6 bases not matched to a gene. The CDR3 is 15 residues long. Germline CDR1 GTSNPN, CDR2 SVGIG (reference sequence). In DNA form, the CDR3 reads TGTGCCTGGAGTGCCCTAGCGGCCTCCACAGATACGCAGTATTTT. Amino acids: CAWSALAASTDTQYF. Complete variable domain (other parts from reference TRBV30 and TRBJ2-3): SQTIHQWPATLVQPVGSPLSLECTVEGTSNPNLYWYRQAAGRGLQLLFYSVGIGQISSEVPQNLSASRPQDRQFILSSKKLLLSDSGFYLCAWSALAASTDTQYFGPGTRLTVL.

V is TRBV7-3 and J is TRBJ2-7, with D perhaps TRBD2 (6 bases). Between the trimmed V and J ends, which lost 3 bases and 1 base, there was a span of 10 bases. CDR3 length: 14 amino acids. Germline lookup yields CDR1 SGHTA and CDR2 FQGTGA. CDR3 coding DNA: TGTGCCAGCAGCTTTTCCGGGGGTTCCTACGAGCAGTACTTC. This codes for CASSFSGGSYEQYF. The full variable domain, completed using reference TRBV7-3 and TRBJ2-7, is GAGVSQTPSNKVTEKGKYVELRCDPISGHTALYWYRQSLGQGPEFLIYFQGTGAADDSGLPNDRFFAVRPEGSVSTLKIQRTERGDSAVYLCASSFSGGSYEQYFGPGTRLTVT.

The table lists this clone with a count of one. The chain combines TRBV5-6 with TRBJ2-3; 15 bases align to TRBD2. The CDR3 loop spans 19 amino acids. CDR1 is SGHDT, CDR2 YYEEEE, per germline. The V and J ends lost 5 bases and 2 bases, in that order; junction bases with no gene match: 12. DNA of the CDR3: TGTGCCAGCAGTTTAGGACTAGCGGGAGGGCCACGAGACACAGATACGCAGTATTTT. This translates into CASSLGLAGGPRDTDTQYF.